This T cell receptor beta chain derives from a study of blood T cell repertoires in COVID-19. About the research overall: From the United States, Italy and Spain came samples of acute and convalescent COVID-19.

The V gene lost 5 bases and the J gene lost 9 bases, with 13 bases spanning the gap. This CDR3 is built from 12 residues. Per the germline V gene, CDR1 is LNHDA and CDR2 is SQIVND (reference sequence). Profiling relied on immunoSEQ multiplex PCR, and the TCRdb table lists in-frame clones only, not all of them. The sample holds 350,000 to 400,000 clones, roughly 89% seen once. Sequences were obtained from peripheral blood. This chain links TRBV19 with TRBJ1-1, with D unclear. The TCR comes from a man aged 18 to 29 with active or convalescent COVID-19. Written as DNA, the CDR3 is TGTGCCAGTAGTCAACTGGAGGGCAAAGCTTTCTTT. Protein product: CASSQLEGKAFF. Full variable domain (outside the CDR3, taken from reference TRBV19 and TRBJ1-1): DGGITQSPKYLFRKEGQNVTLSCEQNLNHDAMYWYRQDPGQGLRLIYYSQIVNDFQKGDIAEGYSVSREKKESFPLTVTSAQKNPTAFYLCASSQLEGKAFFGQGTRLTVV.